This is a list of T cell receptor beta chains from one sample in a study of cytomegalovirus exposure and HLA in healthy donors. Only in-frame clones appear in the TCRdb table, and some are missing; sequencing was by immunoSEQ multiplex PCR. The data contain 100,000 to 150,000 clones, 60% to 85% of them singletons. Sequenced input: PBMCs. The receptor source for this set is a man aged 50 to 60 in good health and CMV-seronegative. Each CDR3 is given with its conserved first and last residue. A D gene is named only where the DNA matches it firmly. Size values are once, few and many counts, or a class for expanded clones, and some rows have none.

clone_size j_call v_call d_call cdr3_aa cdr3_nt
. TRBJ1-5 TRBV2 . CASSAGFSNQPQHF TGTGCCAGCAGTGCAGGGTTTAGCAATCAGCCCCAGCATTTT
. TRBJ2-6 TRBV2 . CASTRLESGANVLTF TGTGCCAGCACCCGACTGGAGTCTGGGGCCAACGTCCTGACTTTC
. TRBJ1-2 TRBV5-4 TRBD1 CASSSGGTGDYGYTF TGTGCCAGCAGCTCGGGAGGGACAGGGGACTATGGCTACACCTTC
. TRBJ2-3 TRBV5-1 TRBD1 CASSLVDRGGTDTQYF TGCGCCAGCAGCTTGGTGGACAGGGGCGGGACAGATACGCAGTATTTT
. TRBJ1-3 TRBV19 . CASSIGGNTIYF TGTGCCAGTAGTATTGGGGGGAACACCATATATTTT
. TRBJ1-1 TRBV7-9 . CASSGNRKNTEAFF TGTGCCAGCAGCGGGAACAGGAAGAACACTGAAGCTTTCTTT
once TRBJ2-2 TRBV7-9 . CASSRGQGNTGELFF TGTGCCAGCAGCCGAGGCCAGGGTAACACCGGGGAGCTGTTTTTT
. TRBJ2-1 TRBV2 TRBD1 CASNPQGASQINEQFF TGTGCCAGCAACCCACAGGGGGCAAGTCAGATCAATGAGCAGTTCTTC
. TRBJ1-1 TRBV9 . CASRGGTNTEAFF TGTGCCAGCAGGGGGGGGACGAACACTGAAGCTTTCTTT
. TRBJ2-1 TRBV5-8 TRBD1 CASSFRDRVPNEQFF TGTGCCAGCAGTTTCCGGGACAGGGTCCCCAATGAGCAGTTCTTC
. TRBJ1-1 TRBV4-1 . CASSYDRNTEAFF TGCGCCAGCAGCTACGACAGAAACACTGAAGCTTTCTTT
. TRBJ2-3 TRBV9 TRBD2 CASSPLSGGSNF TGTGCCAGCAGCCCCCTTAGCGGGGGGAGTAATTTT
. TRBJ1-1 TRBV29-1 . CSGGQNTEAFF TGCAGCGGGGGGCAAAACACTGAAGCTTTCTTT
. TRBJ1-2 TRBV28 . CASKGSRVLVGYTF TGTGCCAGCAAGGGGTCCAGGGTGTTAGTTGGCTACACCTTC
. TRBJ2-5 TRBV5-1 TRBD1 CASSLGTGGEETQYF TGCGCCAGCAGCTTGGGGACAGGGGGCGAAGAGACCCAGTACTTC
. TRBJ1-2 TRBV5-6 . CASRGMGSLFNGYTF TGTGCCAGCAGGGGGATGGGGAGCCTCTTCAATGGCTACACCTTC
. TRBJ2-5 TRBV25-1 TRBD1 CASSDGTGEREQYF TGTGCCAGCAGTGACGGGACAGGCGAGAGAGAGCAGTACTTC
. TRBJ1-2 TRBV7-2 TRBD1 CASSLQGGDGYTF TGTGCCAGCAGCCTACAGGGGGGTGATGGCTACACCTTC
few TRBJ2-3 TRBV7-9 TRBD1 CASSSWDRGQDTQYF TGTGCCAGCAGCTCATGGGACAGGGGGCAAGATACGCAGTATTTT
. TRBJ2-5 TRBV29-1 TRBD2 CSVERGLAGAETQYF TGCAGCGTTGAAAGGGGGCTAGCGGGAGCCGAGACCCAGTACTTC
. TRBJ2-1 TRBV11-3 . CASSSERSSGNEQFF TGTGCCAGCAGTTCCGAGCGCTCCTCGGGAAATGAGCAGTTCTTC
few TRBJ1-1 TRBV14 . CASSLPPGGAFF TGTGCCAGCAGCCTCCCCCCCGGGGGGGCTTTCTTT
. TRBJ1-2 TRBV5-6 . CASSPRGAGDYGYTF TGTGCCAGCAGCCCACGAGGAGCGGGAGACTATGGCTACACCTTC
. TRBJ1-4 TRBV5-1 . CASSSEPGAENEKLFF TGCGCCAGCAGCTCGGAGCCAGGGGCAGAAAATGAAAAACTGTTTTTT
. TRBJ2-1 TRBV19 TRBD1 CASRDRGYNEQFF TGTGCCAGTAGGGACAGGGGCTACAATGAGCAGTTCTTC
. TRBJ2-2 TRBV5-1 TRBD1 CASSSTGTGAWTGELFF TGCGCCAGCAGTTCTACCGGGACAGGGGCTTGGACCGGGGAGCTGTTTTTT
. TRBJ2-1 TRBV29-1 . CSAWDIGEQFF TGCAGCGCCTGGGACATCGGGGAGCAGTTCTTC
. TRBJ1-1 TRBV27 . CASSFRRVMNTEAFF TGTGCCAGCAGTTTCCGACGGGTTATGAACACTGAAGCTTTCTTT
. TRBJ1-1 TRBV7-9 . CSSSKGGVSTEAFF TGTTCCAGCAGCAAAGGCGGGGTGAGCACTGAAGCTTTCTTT
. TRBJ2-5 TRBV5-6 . CASSLGAQGQYF TGTGCCAGCAGCTTGGGGGCCCAGGGCCAGTACTTC
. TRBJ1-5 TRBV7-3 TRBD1 CALIGTANPLRRSNQPQHF TGTGCCCTAATCGGGACAGCAAACCCCCTAAGGAGGAGCAATCAGCCCCAGCATTTT
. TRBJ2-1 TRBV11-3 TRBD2 CASSLGGTSGFNEQFF TGTGCCAGCAGCCTAGGGGGGACTAGCGGATTCAATGAGCAGTTCTTC
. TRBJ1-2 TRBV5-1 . CASSSEGSGYGYTF TGCGCCAGCAGCTCGGAGGGGAGCGGCTATGGCTACACCTTC
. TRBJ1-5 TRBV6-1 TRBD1 CASKTGGTQPQHF TGTGCCAGCAAAACAGGGGGCACCCAGCCCCAGCATTTT
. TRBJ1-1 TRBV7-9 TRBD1 CASSVPGQGAETEAFF TGTGCCAGCAGCGTCCCCGGACAGGGGGCGGAAACTGAAGCTTTCTTT
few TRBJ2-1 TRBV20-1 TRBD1 CSAAGGNEQFF TGCAGTGCAGCAGGGGGCAATGAGCAGTTCTTC
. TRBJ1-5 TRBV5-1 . CASSLSVGGGQPQHF TGCGCCAGCAGCTTGTCGGTGGGTGGAGGTCAGCCCCAGCATTTT
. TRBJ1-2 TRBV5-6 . CASSFTVIGVGYGYTF TGTGCCAGCAGCTTTACGGTAATAGGAGTTGGCTATGGCTACACCTTC
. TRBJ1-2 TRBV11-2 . CASSLAPVQGMGGYTF TGTGCCAGCAGCTTAGCCCCAGTACAGGGTATGGGTGGCTACACCTTC
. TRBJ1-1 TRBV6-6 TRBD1 CASSYLTGGSTEAFF TGTGCCAGCAGTTACTTGACAGGGGGCTCGACTGAAGCTTTCTTT
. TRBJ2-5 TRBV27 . CASSPWAAGETQYF TGTGCCAGCAGTCCCTGGGCTGCTGGAGAGACCCAGTACTTC
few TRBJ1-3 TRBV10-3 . CAIGTGNGNTIYF TGTGCCATCGGCACGGGAAATGGAAACACCATATATTTT
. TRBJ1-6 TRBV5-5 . CASSLPGGLTPLHF TGTGCCAGCAGCTTGCCGGGGGGCTTGACACCCCTCCACTTT
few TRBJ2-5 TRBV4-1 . CASSPVGGGAETQYF TGCGCCAGCAGCCCTGTAGGGGGGGGCGCAGAGACCCAGTACTTC
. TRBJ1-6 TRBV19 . CASSIAMRGNSPLHF TGTGCCAGTAGTATAGCGATGAGGGGGAATTCACCCCTCCACTTT
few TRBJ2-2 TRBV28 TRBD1 CASSSTGPGELFF TGTGCCAGCAGTTCGACAGGGCCCGGGGAGCTGTTTTTT
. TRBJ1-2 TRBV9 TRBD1 CASSGGQGRYGYTF TGTGCCAGCAGCGGGGGACAGGGCCGCTATGGCTACACCTTC
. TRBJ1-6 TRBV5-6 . CASSFRGMNSPLHF TGTGCCAGCAGCTTTAGGGGTATGAATTCACCCCTCCACTTT
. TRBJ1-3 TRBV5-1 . CASSWAGARSGNTIYF TGCGCCAGCAGCTGGGCTGGGGCCCGCTCTGGAAACACCATATATTTT
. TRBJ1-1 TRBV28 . CASSSRGNTEAFF TGTGCCAGCAGTTCCCGGGGGAACACTGAAGCTTTCTTT
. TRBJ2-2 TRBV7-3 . CASSLRRQVLDTRELFF TGTGCCAGCAGCTTAAGACGACAGGTTCTGGACACCAGGGAGCTGTTTTTT
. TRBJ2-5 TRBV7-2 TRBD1 CASSFRDRGQTQYF TGTGCCAGCAGCTTCCGGGACAGGGGCCAGACCCAGTACTTC
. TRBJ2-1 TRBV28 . CASSPRTSLSSYNEQFF TGTGCCAGCAGTCCACGGACAAGCCTTAGCTCCTACAATGAGCAGTTCTTC
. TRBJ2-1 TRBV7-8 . CASSLLAGTYNEQFF TGTGCCAGCAGCTTATTGGCAGGAACCTACAATGAGCAGTTCTTC
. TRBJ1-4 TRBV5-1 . CASSLGQLATNEKLFF TGCGCCAGCAGCTTGGGACAGCTTGCAACTAATGAAAAACTGTTTTTT
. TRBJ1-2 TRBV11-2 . CASSLGTNGGYTF TGTGCCAGCAGCTTGGGGACAAACGGCGGCTACACCTTC
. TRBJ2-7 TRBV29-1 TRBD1 CSVEGQGDYEQYF TGCAGCGTTGAAGGACAGGGAGACTACGAGCAGTACTTC
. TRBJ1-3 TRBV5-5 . CASSFLESNSGNTIYF TGTGCCAGCAGCTTCCTAGAATCCAACTCTGGAAACACCATATATTTT
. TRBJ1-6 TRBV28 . CASSLTYSVRSYNSPLHF TGTGCCAGCAGTTTAACCTACTCAGTGCGGTCCTATAATTCACCCCTCCACTTT